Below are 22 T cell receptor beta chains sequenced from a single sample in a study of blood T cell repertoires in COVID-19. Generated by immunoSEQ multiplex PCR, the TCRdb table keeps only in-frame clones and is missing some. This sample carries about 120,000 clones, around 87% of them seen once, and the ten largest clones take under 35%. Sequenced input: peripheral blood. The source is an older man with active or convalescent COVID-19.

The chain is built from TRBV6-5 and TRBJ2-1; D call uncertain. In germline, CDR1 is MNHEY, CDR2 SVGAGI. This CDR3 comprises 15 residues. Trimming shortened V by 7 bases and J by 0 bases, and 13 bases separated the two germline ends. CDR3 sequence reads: CASKNDLSSYNEQFF. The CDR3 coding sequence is TGTGCCAGCAAGAACGATTTGAGCTCCTACAATGAGCAGTTCTTC.

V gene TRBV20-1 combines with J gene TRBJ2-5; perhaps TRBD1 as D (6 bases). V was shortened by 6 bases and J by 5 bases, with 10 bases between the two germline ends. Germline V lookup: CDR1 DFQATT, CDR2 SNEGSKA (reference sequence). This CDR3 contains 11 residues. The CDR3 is CSAPRGETQYF. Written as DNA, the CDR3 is TGCAGTGCCCCAAGGGGGGAGACCCAGTACTTC.

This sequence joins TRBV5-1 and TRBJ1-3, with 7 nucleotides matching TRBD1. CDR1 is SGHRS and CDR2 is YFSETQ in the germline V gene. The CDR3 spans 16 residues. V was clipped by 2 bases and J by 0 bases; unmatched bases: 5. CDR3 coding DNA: TGCGCCAGCAGCTTCACAGGGGCGAGCTCTGGAAACACCATATATTTT. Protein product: CASSFTGASSGNTIYF.

The CDR3 DNA sequence: TGTGCCAGCAGTTTGAGCCCGCGGATTGACACAGATACGCAGTATTTT. Its protein is CASSLSPRIDTDTQYF. J is TRBJ2-3 and V is TRBV28, with D unresolved. The CDR3 has 16 residues. Per germline, CDR1 MDHEN and CDR2 SYDVKM. Trimming removed 3 bases at V and 2 bases at J, with 15 bases between.

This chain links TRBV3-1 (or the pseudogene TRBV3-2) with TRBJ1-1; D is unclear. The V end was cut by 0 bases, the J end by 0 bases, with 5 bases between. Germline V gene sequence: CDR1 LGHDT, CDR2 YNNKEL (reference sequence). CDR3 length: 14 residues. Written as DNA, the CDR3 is TGTGCCAGCAGCCAAGACTCTATGAACACTGAAGCTTTCTTT. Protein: CASSQDSMNTEAFF.

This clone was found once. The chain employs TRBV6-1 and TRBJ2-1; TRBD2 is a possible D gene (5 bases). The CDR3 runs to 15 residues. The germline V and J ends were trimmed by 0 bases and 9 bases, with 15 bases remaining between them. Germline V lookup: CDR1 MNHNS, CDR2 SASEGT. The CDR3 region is CASSEAKDWGPEQFF. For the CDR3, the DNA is TGTGCCAGCAGTGAAGCGAAGGACTGGGGTCCTGAGCAGTTCTTC.

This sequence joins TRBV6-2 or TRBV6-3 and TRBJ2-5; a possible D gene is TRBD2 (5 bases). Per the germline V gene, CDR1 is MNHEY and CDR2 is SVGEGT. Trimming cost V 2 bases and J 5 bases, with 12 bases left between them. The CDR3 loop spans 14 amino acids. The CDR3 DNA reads TGTGCCAGCAGTTACCTTCTAGCCTGGGAGACCCAGTACTTC. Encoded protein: CASSYLLAWETQYF.

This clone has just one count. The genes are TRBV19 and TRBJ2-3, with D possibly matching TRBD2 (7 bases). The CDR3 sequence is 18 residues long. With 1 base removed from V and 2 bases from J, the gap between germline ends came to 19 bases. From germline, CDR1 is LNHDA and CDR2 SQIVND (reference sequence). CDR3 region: CASSIGLGGRSVTDTQYF. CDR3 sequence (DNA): TGTGCCAGTAGTATAGGGTTGGGGGGGCGTTCAGTCACAGATACGCAGTATTTT.

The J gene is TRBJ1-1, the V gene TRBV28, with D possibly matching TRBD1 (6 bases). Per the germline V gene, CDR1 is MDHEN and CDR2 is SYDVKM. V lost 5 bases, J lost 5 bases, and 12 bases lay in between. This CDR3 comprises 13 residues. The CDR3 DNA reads TGTGCCAGCAGTGGAGGGGGAGGGACTGAAGCTTTCTTT. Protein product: CASSGGGGTEAFF.

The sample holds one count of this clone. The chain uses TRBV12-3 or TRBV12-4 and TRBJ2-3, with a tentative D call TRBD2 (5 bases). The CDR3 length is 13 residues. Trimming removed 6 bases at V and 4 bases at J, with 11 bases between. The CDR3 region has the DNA TGTGCCAGCAGGCCGCTAGCCGCAGATACGCAGTATTTT. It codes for CASRPLAADTQYF.

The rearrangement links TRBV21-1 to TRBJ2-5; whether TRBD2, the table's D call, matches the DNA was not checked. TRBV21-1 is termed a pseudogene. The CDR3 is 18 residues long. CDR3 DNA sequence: TGTGCCAGCAGCACCGGGACTAGCGGGAGGGTGTACCAAGAGACCCAGTACTTC. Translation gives CASSTGTSGRVYQETQYF.

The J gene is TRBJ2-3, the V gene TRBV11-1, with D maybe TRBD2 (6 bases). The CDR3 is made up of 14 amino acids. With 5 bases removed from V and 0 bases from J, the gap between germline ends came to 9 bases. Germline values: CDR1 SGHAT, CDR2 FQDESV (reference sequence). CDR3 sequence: CASSPGLSTDTQYF. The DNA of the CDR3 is TGTGCCAGCAGCCCGGGACTGAGCACAGATACGCAGTATTTT.

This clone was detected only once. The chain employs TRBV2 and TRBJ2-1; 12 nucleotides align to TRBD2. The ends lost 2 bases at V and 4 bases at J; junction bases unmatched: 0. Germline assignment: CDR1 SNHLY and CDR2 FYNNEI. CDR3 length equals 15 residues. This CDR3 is CASSETSGRYNEQFF. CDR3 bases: TGTGCCAGCAGTGAAACTAGCGGGAGGTACAATGAGCAGTTCTTC.

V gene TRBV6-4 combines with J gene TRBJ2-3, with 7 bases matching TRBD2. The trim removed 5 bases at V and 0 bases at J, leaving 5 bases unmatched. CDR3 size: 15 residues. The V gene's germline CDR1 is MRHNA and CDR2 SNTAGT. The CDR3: CASSFQGLSTDTQYF. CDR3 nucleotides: TGTGCCAGCAGTTTCCAGGGACTAAGCACAGATACGCAGTATTTT.

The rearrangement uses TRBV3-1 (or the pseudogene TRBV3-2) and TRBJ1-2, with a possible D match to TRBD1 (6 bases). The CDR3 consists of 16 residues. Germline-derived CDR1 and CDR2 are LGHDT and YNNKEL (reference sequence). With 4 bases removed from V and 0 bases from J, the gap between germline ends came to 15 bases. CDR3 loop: CASSPWTASTNYGYTF. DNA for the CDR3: TGTGCCAGCAGCCCCTGGACAGCCTCCACTAACTATGGCTACACCTTC.

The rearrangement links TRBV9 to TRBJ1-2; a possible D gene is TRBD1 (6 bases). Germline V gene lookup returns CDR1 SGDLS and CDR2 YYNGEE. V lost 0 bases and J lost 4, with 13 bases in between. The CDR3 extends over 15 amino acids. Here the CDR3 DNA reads TGTGCCAGCAGCGTAGAAGGGGGGGCGAGCTATGGCTACACCTTC. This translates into CASSVEGGASYGYTF.

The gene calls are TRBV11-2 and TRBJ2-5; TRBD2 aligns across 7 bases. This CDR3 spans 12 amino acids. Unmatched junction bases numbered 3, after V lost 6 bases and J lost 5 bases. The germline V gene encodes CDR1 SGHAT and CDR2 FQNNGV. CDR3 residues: CASSPGRETQYF. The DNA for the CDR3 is TGTGCCAGCAGTCCCGGGAGGGAGACCCAGTACTTC.

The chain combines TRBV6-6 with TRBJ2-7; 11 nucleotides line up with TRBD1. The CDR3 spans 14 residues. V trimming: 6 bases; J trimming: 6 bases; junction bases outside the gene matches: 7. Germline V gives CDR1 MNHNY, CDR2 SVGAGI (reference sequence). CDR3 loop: CASSPGQGAGEQYF. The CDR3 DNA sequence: TGTGCCAGCAGCCCCGGACAGGGGGCCGGCGAGCAGTACTTC.

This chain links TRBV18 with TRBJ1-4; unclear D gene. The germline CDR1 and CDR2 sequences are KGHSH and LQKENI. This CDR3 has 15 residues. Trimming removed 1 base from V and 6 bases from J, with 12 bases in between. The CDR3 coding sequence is TGTGCCAGCTCACCACGGGGAGGTCAGGATGAAAAACTGTTTTTT. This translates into CASSPRGGQDEKLFF.

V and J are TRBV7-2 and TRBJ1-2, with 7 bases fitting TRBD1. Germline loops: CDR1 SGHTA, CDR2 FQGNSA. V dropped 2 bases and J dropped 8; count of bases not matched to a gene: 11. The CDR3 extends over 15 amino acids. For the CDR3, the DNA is TGTGCCAGCAGCTTAAGGGGACCTACAGGGGCGGGCTACACCTTC. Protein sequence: CASSLRGPTGAGYTF.

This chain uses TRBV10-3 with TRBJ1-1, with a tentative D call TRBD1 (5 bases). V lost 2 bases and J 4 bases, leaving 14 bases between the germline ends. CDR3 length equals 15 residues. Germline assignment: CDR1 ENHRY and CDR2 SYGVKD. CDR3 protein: CAISEQGGEFTEAFF. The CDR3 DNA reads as TGTGCCATCAGTGAGCAGGGCGGAGAGTTCACTGAAGCTTTCTTT.

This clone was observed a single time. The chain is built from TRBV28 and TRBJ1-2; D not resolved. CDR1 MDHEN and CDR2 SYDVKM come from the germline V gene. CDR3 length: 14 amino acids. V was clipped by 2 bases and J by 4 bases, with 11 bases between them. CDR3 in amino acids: CASSLTLGSYGYTF. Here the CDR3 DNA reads TGTGCCAGCAGTTTAACCCTAGGAAGCTATGGCTACACCTTC.